A single sample gave rise to the 2 T cell receptor beta chains below, sequenced in a study of blood T cell repertoires in COVID-19. The data were produced by immunoSEQ multiplex PCR, yet TCRdb's version contains in-frame clones alone and is incomplete. The repertoire has 200,000 to 300,000 clones, 80% to 90% of them found once; the top ten carry under 2.5%. The sequencing input was peripheral blood. These receptors came from a woman aged 45-60 years with acute or convalescent COVID-19.

The V call is TRBV9, the J call TRBJ2-3, with TRBD2 identical over 12 bases. V shed 4 bases, J shed 2 bases, and the junction held 8 bases outside the gene matches. This CDR3 has 17 amino acids. Germline V gene sequence: CDR1 SGDLS, CDR2 YYNGEE. CDR3 DNA: TGTGCCAGCAGCCGCGGACTAGCGGGACAAACCACAGATACGCAGTATTTT. This codes for CASSRGLAGQTTDTQYF.

V usage is TRBV2 and J usage is TRBJ1-2, with a tentative D call TRBD1 (5 bases). The V end lost 6 bases, the J end lost 0 bases, and 11 bases lay between the germline ends. This CDR3 is 14 amino acids long. The germline CDR1 and CDR2 sequences are SNHLY and FYNNEI. This CDR3 reads CASRPTEANYGYTF. The CDR3 coding sequence is TGTGCCAGCAGACCGACAGAAGCTAACTATGGCTACACCTTC. Drawing the rest from reference TRBV2 and TRBJ1-2, the complete variable domain is EPEVTQTPSHQVTQMGQEVILRCVPISNHLYFYWYRQILGQKVEFLVSFYNNEISEKSEIFDDQFSVERPDGSNFTLKIRSTKLEDSAMYFCASRPTEANYGYTFGSGTRLTVV.